This is a list of T cell receptor beta chains from one sample in a study of blood T cell repertoires in COVID-19. The assay was immunoSEQ multiplex PCR, and TCRdb's table has in-frame clones only and misses some. Among some 45,000 clones listed, 70% to 80% were seen once. Sequencing used peripheral blood. The origin of the receptors is a man between 65 and 80 years old with active or convalescent COVID-19. Both conserved end residues are part of each CDR3. The order of the fields is clone size, V gene, D gene, J gene, CDR3 protein, CDR3 DNA. The D gene is left open where the match is weak. Size tells how often a clone was seen (once, few, many) or the class of an expanded clone, and some rows leave it out.

abundance: -
v_gene: TRBV11-2
d_gene: -
j_gene: TRBJ1-6
CDR3aa: CASSLGSSSYNSPLHF
CDR3nt: TGTGCCAGCAGCTTAGGCTCTAGTTCCTATAATTCACCCCTCCACTTT

abundance: -
v_gene: TRBV7-9
d_gene: TRBD1
j_gene: TRBJ1-1
CDR3aa: CASSPTHMTGLYTEAFF
CDR3nt: TGTGCCAGCAGCCCTACTCACATGACAGGGCTGTACACTGAAGCTTTCTTT

abundance: -
v_gene: TRBV6-6
d_gene: -
j_gene: TRBJ1-5
CDR3aa: CASSSDRSNQPQHF
CDR3nt: TGTGCCAGCAGCTCAGACAGAAGCAATCAGCCCCAGCATTTT

abundance: -
v_gene: TRBV5-1
d_gene: TRBD1
j_gene: TRBJ2-3
CDR3aa: CASYTGTGNTDTQYF
CDR3nt: TGCGCCAGCTACACCGGGACAGGGAACACAGATACGCAGTATTTT

abundance: -
v_gene: TRBV4-2
d_gene: TRBD2
j_gene: TRBJ2-3
CDR3aa: CASSPRLAGRTDTQYF
CDR3nt: TGTGCCAGCAGCCCGCGACTAGCGGGGAGAACAGATACGCAGTATTTT

abundance: -
v_gene: TRBV7-6
d_gene: TRBD1
j_gene: TRBJ2-7
CDR3aa: CASSPQGYGEQYF
CDR3nt: TGTGCCAGCAGCCCACAGGGGTACGGGGAGCAGTACTTC

abundance: -
v_gene: TRBV7-3
d_gene: TRBD2
j_gene: TRBJ2-3
CDR3aa: CASSSGGVGTQYF
CDR3nt: TGTGCCAGCAGCTCGGGGGGAGTGGGTACGCAGTATTTT

abundance: -
v_gene: TRBV3-1/TRBV3-2
d_gene: -
j_gene: TRBJ2-7
CDR3aa: CASSAAGGLNEQYF
CDR3nt: TGTGCCAGCAGCGCGGCCGGCGGTCTCAACGAGCAGTACTTC

abundance: -
v_gene: TRBV19
d_gene: -
j_gene: TRBJ1-2
CDR3aa: CASSIDGGNYGYTF
CDR3nt: TGTGCCAGTAGTATAGACGGCGGGAACTATGGCTACACCTTC

abundance: -
v_gene: TRBV5-6
d_gene: -
j_gene: TRBJ1-4
CDR3aa: CASSYPGLTNEKLFF
CDR3nt: TGTGCCAGCAGCTACCCAGGTTTAACTAATGAAAAACTGTTTTTT

abundance: -
v_gene: TRBV19
d_gene: TRBD2
j_gene: TRBJ2-3
CDR3aa: CASRDTSGYSDTQYF
CDR3nt: TGTGCCAGTAGAGATACTAGCGGCTACTCAGATACGCAGTATTTT

abundance: once
v_gene: TRBV11-2
d_gene: TRBD2
j_gene: TRBJ2-3
CDR3aa: CASSSKRGGTDTQYF
CDR3nt: TGTGCCAGCAGCTCAAAGCGGGGGGGCACAGATACGCAGTATTTT

abundance: -
v_gene: TRBV6-5
d_gene: TRBD1
j_gene: TRBJ1-2
CDR3aa: CASKFGTGYDGYTF
CDR3nt: TGTGCCAGCAAATTCGGGACAGGGTACGATGGCTACACCTTC

abundance: -
v_gene: TRBV30
d_gene: -
j_gene: TRBJ1-2
CDR3aa: CAWSVGVSITYGYTF
CDR3nt: TGTGCCTGGAGTGTGGGAGTTTCCATAACCTATGGCTACACCTTC

abundance: -
v_gene: TRBV5-1
d_gene: TRBD1
j_gene: TRBJ1-4
CDR3aa: CASSNAPGQGREKLFF
CDR3nt: TGCGCCAGCAGCAACGCGCCGGGACAGGGACGTGAAAAACTGTTTTTT

abundance: once
v_gene: TRBV7-2
d_gene: -
j_gene: TRBJ2-1
CDR3aa: CASSLGQPVPPTNNEQFF
CDR3nt: TGTGCCAGCAGCTTAGGACAGCCCGTGCCTCCTACTAACAATGAGCAGTTCTTC

abundance: -
v_gene: TRBV28
d_gene: TRBD1
j_gene: TRBJ2-2
CDR3aa: CASSLTQGESTGELFF
CDR3nt: TGTGCCAGCAGTTTAACACAGGGGGAAAGCACCGGGGAGCTGTTTTTT

abundance: -
v_gene: TRBV3-1/TRBV3-2
d_gene: -
j_gene: TRBJ2-5
CDR3aa: CASSQDLGAGETQYF
CDR3nt: TGTGCCAGCAGCCAAGATCTAGGAGCTGGGGAGACCCAGTACTTC

abundance: -
v_gene: TRBV12-5
d_gene: -
j_gene: TRBJ1-4
CDR3aa: CASGRDATNEKLFF
CDR3nt: TGTGCTAGTGGCCGAGATGCAACTAATGAAAAACTGTTTTTT

abundance: once
v_gene: TRBV19
d_gene: -
j_gene: TRBJ1-5
CDR3aa: CASQNRGYQPQHF
CDR3nt: TGTGCCAGTCAAAATCGGGGATACCAGCCCCAGCATTTT

abundance: -
v_gene: TRBV6-5
d_gene: -
j_gene: TRBJ1-5
CDR3aa: CASSLDSSGNQPQHF
CDR3nt: TGTGCCAGCAGCCTTGACAGTAGTGGCAATCAGCCCCAGCATTTT

abundance: -
v_gene: TRBV15
d_gene: -
j_gene: TRBJ2-5
CDR3aa: CATSRDRGPQETQYF
CDR3nt: TGTGCCACCAGCAGAGACAGGGGACCCCAAGAGACCCAGTACTTC

abundance: -
v_gene: TRBV5-1
d_gene: TRBD1
j_gene: TRBJ1-1
CDR3aa: CASSSTGVRTEAFF
CDR3nt: TGCGCCAGCAGCTCGACAGGGGTAAGGACTGAAGCTTTCTTT

abundance: -
v_gene: TRBV28
d_gene: -
j_gene: TRBJ2-1
CDR3aa: CASDFMIYNEQFF
CDR3nt: TGTGCCAGCGACTTTATGATATACAATGAGCAGTTCTTC

abundance: once
v_gene: TRBV3-1/TRBV3-2
d_gene: -
j_gene: TRBJ2-3
CDR3aa: CASSQPPGADTQYF
CDR3nt: TGTGCCAGCAGCCAGCCTCCCGGGGCAGATACGCAGTATTTT

abundance: few
v_gene: TRBV5-1
d_gene: TRBD2
j_gene: TRBJ2-3
CDR3aa: CASSLGETSGGTDTQYF
CDR3nt: TGCGCCAGCAGCTTGGGCGAAACTAGCGGGGGCACAGATACGCAGTATTTT

abundance: few
v_gene: TRBV13
d_gene: -
j_gene: TRBJ1-3
CDR3aa: CASSLGSDTSGNTIYF
CDR3nt: TGTGCCAGCAGCTTAGGATCAGACACCTCTGGAAACACCATATATTTT

abundance: -
v_gene: TRBV19
d_gene: -
j_gene: TRBJ1-1
CDR3aa: CASSIDPGQYLMNTEAFF
CDR3nt: TGTGCCAGTAGTATAGATCCAGGACAGTACCTCATGAACACTGAAGCTTTCTTT

abundance: -
v_gene: TRBV10-2
d_gene: -
j_gene: TRBJ2-5
CDR3aa: CASSVQETQYF
CDR3nt: TGCGCCAGCTCGGTTCAAGAGACCCAGTACTTC

abundance: -
v_gene: TRBV11-2
d_gene: -
j_gene: TRBJ1-5
CDR3aa: CASSLGLGAVQPQHF
CDR3nt: TGTGCCAGCAGCTTAGGGCTGGGGGCGGTTCAGCCCCAGCATTTT

abundance: once
v_gene: TRBV6-5
d_gene: TRBD2
j_gene: TRBJ2-3
CDR3aa: CASRSTGGRTDTQYF
CDR3nt: TGTGCCAGCAGATCGACGGGGGGACGCACAGATACGCAGTATTTT

abundance: -
v_gene: TRBV2
d_gene: TRBD1
j_gene: TRBJ1-4
CDR3aa: CASLQGQGGKLFF
CDR3nt: TGTGCCAGCCTTCAGGGACAGGGGGGAAAACTGTTTTTT

abundance: -
v_gene: TRBV27
d_gene: -
j_gene: TRBJ1-5
CDR3aa: CASSLGRWNQPQHF
CDR3nt: TGTGCCAGCAGTTTGGGCAGATGGAATCAGCCCCAGCATTTT

abundance: -
v_gene: TRBV28
d_gene: -
j_gene: TRBJ1-5
CDR3aa: CASSLAGANQPQHF
CDR3nt: TGTGCCAGCAGTTTGGCGGGCGCTAATCAGCCCCAGCATTTT

abundance: once
v_gene: TRBV6-5
d_gene: -
j_gene: TRBJ1-2
CDR3aa: CASSYTRYYGYTF
CDR3nt: TGTGCCAGCAGTTACACCAGATACTATGGCTACACCTTC

abundance: -
v_gene: TRBV30
d_gene: -
j_gene: TRBJ1-4
CDR3aa: CACGGSSEKLFF
CDR3nt: TGTGCCTGTGGGGGGTCGTCGGAAAAACTGTTTTTT

abundance: few
v_gene: TRBV6-5
d_gene: -
j_gene: TRBJ2-7
CDR3aa: CASSDSLTGEQYF
CDR3nt: TGTGCCAGCAGCGACTCCCTAACGGGCGAGCAGTACTTC

abundance: once
v_gene: TRBV14
d_gene: -
j_gene: TRBJ2-3
CDR3aa: CASSPLSRPQYF
CDR3nt: TGTGCCAGCAGCCCCCTCAGTCGTCCGCAGTATTTT

abundance: many
v_gene: TRBV7-9
d_gene: TRBD2
j_gene: TRBJ2-5
CDR3aa: CASSHFRLAGGPVQETQYF
CDR3nt: TGTGCCAGCAGCCACTTTAGACTAGCGGGGGGGCCAGTACAAGAGACCCAGTACTTC

abundance: -
v_gene: TRBV5-1
d_gene: -
j_gene: TRBJ2-3
CDR3aa: CASSFRSVTDTQYF
CDR3nt: TGCGCCAGCAGCTTCCGTTCCGTCACAGATACGCAGTATTTT

abundance: -
v_gene: TRBV5-1
d_gene: TRBD1
j_gene: TRBJ1-1
CDR3aa: CASSLGGTGVRGTEAFF
CDR3nt: TGCGCCAGCAGCTTGGGCGGGACAGGGGTTCGGGGCACTGAAGCTTTCTTT

abundance: -
v_gene: TRBV21-1
d_gene: -
j_gene: TRBJ2-1
CDR3aa: CASSKRGTGAYNEQFF
CDR3nt: TGTGCCAGCAGCAAAAGGGGGACAGGAGCTTACAATGAGCAGTTCTTC

abundance: -
v_gene: TRBV19
d_gene: TRBD1
j_gene: TRBJ2-7
CDR3aa: CASSPSGTAAYEQYF
CDR3nt: TGTGCCAGTAGTCCTTCCGGGACAGCAGCCTACGAGCAGTACTTC

abundance: few
v_gene: TRBV28
d_gene: -
j_gene: TRBJ2-6
CDR3aa: CASSLGARASGANVLTF
CDR3nt: TGTGCCAGCAGTTTAGGTGCCAGGGCTTCTGGGGCCAACGTCCTGACTTTC

abundance: -
v_gene: TRBV2
d_gene: -
j_gene: TRBJ1-4
CDR3aa: CASSATTEFNEKLFF
CDR3nt: TGTGCCAGCAGTGCCACAACAGAGTTTAATGAAAAACTGTTTTTT

abundance: -
v_gene: TRBV6-4
d_gene: TRBD2
j_gene: TRBJ2-1
CDR3aa: CASSELGSGLGKYNEQFF
CDR3nt: TGTGCCAGCAGTGAACTAGGTTCGGGACTAGGAAAATACAATGAGCAGTTCTTC

abundance: -
v_gene: TRBV7-2
d_gene: -
j_gene: TRBJ2-5
CDR3aa: CASSLGLVLETQYF
CDR3nt: TGTGCCAGCAGCTTAGGACTGGTACTGGAGACCCAGTACTTC

abundance: -
v_gene: TRBV29-1
d_gene: -
j_gene: TRBJ2-3
CDR3aa: CSGRQTDTQYF
CDR3nt: TGCAGCGGGAGACAGACAGATACGCAGTATTTT